Presented here are 24 T cell receptor beta chains from one specimen sequenced in a study of cytomegalovirus exposure and HLA in healthy donors. Data came from immunoSEQ multiplex PCR; TCRdb stores just in-frame clones and leaves some out. The table lists hundreds of thousands of clones, roughly 89% of them singletons. The specimen sequenced was PBMCs. Receptors were obtained from a woman younger than 35 in good health and CMV-seronegative.

Only one count was recorded for this clone. The chain recombines TRBV19 with TRBJ1-1, with unresolved D. Trimming pared 7 bases from V and 8 bases from J, leaving 14 bases between. Germline loops: CDR1 LNHDA, CDR2 SQIVND (reference sequence). This CDR3 contains 12 residues. CDR3 sequence reads: CASTAGGYEAFF. DNA of the CDR3: TGTGCCAGTACGGCAGGAGGGTACGAAGCTTTCTTT. The full variable domain, rest sourced from reference TRBV19 and TRBJ1-1, is DGGITQSPKYLFRKEGQNVTLSCEQNLNHDAMYWYRQDPGQGLRLIYYSQIVNDFQKGDIAEGYSVSREKKESFPLTVTSAQKNPTAFYLCASTAGGYEAFFGQGTRLTVV.

The CDR3 reads CASSETWGQGGELFF. Here the CDR3 DNA reads TGTGCCAGCAGTGAAACCTGGGGGCAGGGCGGGGAGCTGTTTTTT. The V and J genes are TRBV2 and TRBJ2-2; D is perhaps TRBD1 (6 bases). Trimming cost V 2 bases and J 7 bases, with 14 bases left between them. CDR1 is SNHLY and CDR2 is FYNNEI in the germline V gene. CDR3 length: 15 amino acids.

The chain uses TRBV9 and TRBJ2-7, with D possibly being TRBD2 (6 bases). V was clipped by 0 bases and J by 7 bases, with 14 bases between them. The length of the CDR3 is 14 residues. Per germline, CDR1 SGDLS and CDR2 YYNGEE. This CDR3 is CASSVATWGGEQYF. The DNA of the CDR3 is TGTGCCAGCAGCGTAGCTACGTGGGGAGGAGAGCAGTACTTC.

Here the CDR3 reads CASSLTSGGVDTQYF. The DNA of the CDR3 is TGCGCCAGCAGCTTGACATCGGGAGGAGTAGATACGCAGTATTTT. The chain joins TRBV5-1 to TRBJ2-3, with 7 bases fitting TRBD2. The CDR3 runs 15 residues. The germline gives CDR1 SGHRS, CDR2 YFSETQ. V dropped 1 base and J dropped 5; count of bases not matched to a gene: 7.

This clone was observed a few times. The chain employs TRBV2 and TRBJ1-6; D is unresolved. V was clipped by 6 bases and J by 6 bases, with 12 bases between them. The CDR3 is 14 residues long. Per germline, CDR1 SNHLY and CDR2 FYNNEI. Here the CDR3 DNA reads TGTGCCAGCAGGGAGGACGGAGCTAATTCACCCCTCCACTTT. Its translation is CASREDGANSPLHF.

This chain joins TRBV6-5 and TRBJ1-1; 10 bases agree with TRBD1. J was trimmed by 4 bases and V by 6 bases; bases with no gene match: 8. Looked up from germline, CDR1 is MNHEY and CDR2 is SVGAGI. CDR3 length: 15 residues. DNA for the CDR3: TGTGCCAGCAGGGACAGGACAGGGGGAGGCACTGAAGCTTTCTTT. It encodes CASRDRTGGGTEAFF.

The CDR3 bases are TGTGCCTGGAGCATGAGAACAGGGGGCTACGAGCAGTACTTC. Protein product: CAWSMRTGGYEQYF. The chain links TRBV30 to TRBJ2-7, with 8 bases fitting TRBD1. CDR3 length: 14 residues. With 3 bases clipped from V and 3 bases from J, the junction kept 7 bases outside the gene matches. Germline lookup yields CDR1 GTSNPN and CDR2 SVGIG (reference sequence).

The chain is built from TRBV7-6 and TRBJ2-1; TRBD2 matches at 8 bases. The ends lost 6 bases at V and 12 bases at J; junction bases unmatched: 7. The CDR3 extends over 12 amino acids. The germline gives CDR1 SGHVS, CDR2 FNYEAQ. CDR3 amino acids: CASSLLADTQFF. The CDR3 DNA reads as TGTGCCAGCAGTCTACTAGCGGATACGCAGTTCTTC.

The chain uses TRBV9 and TRBJ1-1; D is unresolved. Trimming pared 8 bases from V and 1 base from J, leaving 18 bases between. Germline loops: CDR1 SGDLS, CDR2 YYNGEE. The CDR3 totals 15 residues. The CDR3 spells CASEPGGPWNTEAFF. The DNA of the CDR3 is TGTGCCAGTGAGCCGGGAGGGCCCTGGAACACTGAAGCTTTCTTT.

V gene TRBV18 combines with J gene TRBJ2-7; 8 nucleotides align to TRBD2. J lost 5 bases, V lost 3 bases, and 6 bases had no gene match. Looked up from germline, CDR1 is KGHSH and CDR2 is LQKENI. CDR3 length equals 14 residues. CDR3 amino acids: CASSPSGRVHEQYF. The CDR3 DNA reads TGTGCCAGCTCACCGAGCGGGAGAGTCCACGAGCAGTACTTC.

CDR3 DNA: TGTGCCAGCAGACGAGATGATTTAGCGGGGGGATCCGGGGAGCTGTTTTTT. Protein product: CASRRDDLAGGSGELFF. The chain joins TRBV28 to TRBJ2-2; 10 bases fit TRBD2. The germline V gene encodes CDR1 MDHEN and CDR2 SYDVKM. The ends lost 6 bases at V and 6 bases at J; junction bases unmatched: 13. The CDR3 is made up of 17 amino acids.

This clone was detected only once. The chain has TRBV5-4 and TRBJ2-5, with 7 bases that match TRBD2. This CDR3 has 15 amino acids. Unmatched junction bases numbered 8, after V lost 4 bases and J lost 2 bases. Germline CDR1 reads SGHNT; CDR2 reads YYREEE (reference sequence). The CDR3 spells CASSRGLRPQETQYF. The CDR3 DNA follows: TGTGCCAGCAGCAGGGGACTACGCCCACAAGAGACCCAGTACTTC. Using reference TRBV5-4 and TRBJ2-5 for the parts outside the CDR3, the full variable domain is ETGVTQSPTHLIKTRGQQVTLRCSSQSGHNTVSWYQQALGQGPQFIFQYYREEENGRGNFPPRFSGLQFPNYSSELNVNALELDDSALYLCASSRGLRPQETQYFGPGTRLLVL.

This rearrangement joins TRBV28 to TRBJ2-3, with D possibly matching TRBD2 (6 bases). This CDR3 spans 16 amino acids. V dropped 2 bases and J dropped 2 bases, with 14 bases sitting between them. Germline CDR1 and CDR2: MDHEN and SYDVKM. CDR3 DNA sequence: TGTGCCAGCAGTTTAGGGGTCGGAGGGTTCACAGATACGCAGTATTTT. It codes for CASSLGVGGFTDTQYF.

This chain connects TRBV9 to TRBJ2-7, with D unclear. CDR3 size: 14 residues. Germline assignment: CDR1 SGDLS and CDR2 YYNGEE. V lost 4 bases and J lost 3, with 14 bases in between. The CDR3 sequence is CASSPRGSLYEQYF. CDR3 nucleotide sequence: TGTGCCAGCAGCCCCCGAGGCAGCCTCTACGAGCAGTACTTC.

V is TRBV21-1 and J is TRBJ2-3; the table's D call, TRBD2, has no DNA check behind it. TRBV21-1 constitutes a pseudogene. The CDR3 spans 14 residues. The CDR3 nucleotides read TGTGCCAGCAGCAGCGGGAGCGGTAAAGATACGCAGTATTTT. Translating it yields CASSSGSGKDTQYF.

The chain has TRBV28 and TRBJ1-2; 8 bases are a match to TRBD1. Trimming at V came to 6 bases and at J to 5 bases, leaving 8 bases not matched to a gene. Germline V gene sequence: CDR1 MDHEN, CDR2 SYDVKM. The CDR3 runs 14 residues. The CDR3 here is CASRGRGQAYGYTF. DNA of the CDR3: TGTGCCAGCAGGGGAAGGGGACAGGCTTATGGCTACACCTTC.

This rearrangement joins TRBV7-2 to TRBJ1-2; D remains unclear. The CDR3 covers 16 residues. The germline gives CDR1 SGHTA, CDR2 FQGNSA. V gave up 1 base and J gave up 7 bases, with 19 bases separating them. The chain's CDR3 is CASSLVQRQQIFGYTF. CDR3 nucleotide sequence: TGTGCCAGCAGCTTAGTACAACGTCAACAAATCTTTGGCTACACCTTC.

The chain combines TRBV5-1 with TRBJ2-7; D is perhaps TRBD2 (6 bases). The CDR3 extends over 17 amino acids. From germline, CDR1 is SGHRS and CDR2 YFSETQ. Trimming took 0 bases from V and 0 from J, leaving 16 bases between them. This CDR3 reads CASSLARVGGISYEQYF. CDR3 nucleotide sequence: TGCGCCAGCAGCTTGGCCCGGGTAGGAGGGATCTCCTACGAGCAGTACTTC.

The CDR3 region is CASSITYEQYF. The CDR3 coding sequence is TGTGCCAGCAGCATCACCTACGAGCAGTACTTC. V is TRBV11-2 and J is TRBJ2-7; no clear D gene. The CDR3 sequence is 11 residues long. Germline assignment: CDR1 SGHAT and CDR2 FQNNGV. V was trimmed by 5 bases and J by 2 bases, leaving 4 bases between them. The full variable domain, with the rest looked up from reference TRBV11-2 and TRBJ2-7, is EAGVAQSPRYKIIEKRQSVAFWCNPISGHATLYWYQQILGQGPKLLIQFQNNGVVDDSQLPKDRFSAERLKGVDSTLKIQPAKLEDSAVYLCASSITYEQYFGPGTRLTVT.

The chain employs TRBV10-1 and TRBJ2-2; 10 positions agree with TRBD2. Germline V gene data show CDR1 as WNHNN and CDR2 as SYGVQD (reference sequence). The CDR3 contains 18 residues. V shed 2 bases, J shed 2 bases, and the junction held 8 bases outside the gene matches. CDR3 nucleotide sequence: TGCGCCAGCAGTGAGCGGGTAGCGGGGGGCCAAAACACCGGGGAGCTGTTTTTT. This gives the protein CASSERVAGGQNTGELFF.

J is TRBJ2-7 and V is TRBV27; 8 bases are shared with TRBD1. This CDR3 is 13 amino acids long. V lost 4 bases to trimming and J lost 5 bases; unmatched junction nucleotides: 4. Germline V gene data show CDR1 as MNHEY and CDR2 as SMNVEV (reference sequence). CDR3 protein: CASSSDRGNEQYF. DNA for the CDR3: TGTGCCAGCAGTTCAGACAGGGGCAACGAGCAGTACTTC.

The chain combines TRBV11-1 with TRBJ1-1; D not resolved. There are 13 residues in the CDR3. Per germline, CDR1 SGHAT and CDR2 FQDESV (reference sequence). The ends were cut back, 2 bases at V and 0 bases at J, with 4 bases in the middle. CDR3 nucleotide sequence: TGTGCCAGCAGCTTAACTGTGAACACTGAAGCTTTCTTT. It yields the protein CASSLTVNTEAFF.

The chain couples TRBV5-6 to TRBJ2-1, with TRBD2 matching 10 bases. The CDR3 has 16 residues. V lost 4 bases to trimming and J lost 9 bases; unmatched junction nucleotides: 13. Germline values: CDR1 SGHDT, CDR2 YYEEEE. CDR3 nucleotides: TGTGCCAGCAGCCATAGCGGGAGGCGATCCCGGGGTGAGCAGTTCTTC. It encodes CASSHSGRRSRGEQFF.

The chain joins TRBV5-1 to TRBJ2-3; D unclear. This CDR3 has 16 amino acids. Trimming cost V 1 base and J 0 bases, with 12 bases left between them. Germline CDR1 SGHRS, CDR2 YFSETQ. DNA of the CDR3: TGCGCCAGCAGCTTGTGGGCTAACCCTAGCACAGATACGCAGTATTTT. It yields the protein CASSLWANPSTDTQYF.